This entry lists 30 T cell receptor beta chains sequenced from one sample in a study of blood T cell repertoires in COVID-19 (dated by TCRdb to about 2020). The library was built by means of the immunoSEQ multiplex PCR assay. TCRdb obtained this table from immuneACCESS and retained in-frame rearrangements with V and J assigned. These tables miss some clones; where compared with another copy, unresolved V genes account for less than half of the shortfall, and the remainder is unexplained. The sample table holds more than 95,000 clones, of which 80% to 85% were seen once. The ten largest clones capture around 4% of the sample. Sequencing used peripheral blood. The source is a woman between 45 and 60 years old with acute or convalescent COVID-19.

This clone was observed a single time. The V gene is TRBV5-1, the J gene TRBJ1-2; no clear D. The germline V gene has CDR1 SGHRS and CDR2 YFSETQ. V gave up 7 bases and J gave up 4 bases, with 14 bases separating them. This CDR3 contains 13 residues. CDR3: CASRGQLSYGYTF. The CDR3 DNA sequence: TGCGCCAGCCGTGGGCAGCTATCCTATGGCTACACCTTC.

This clone turned up a few times. The J gene is TRBJ2-1, the V gene TRBV10-2; 10 nucleotides line up with TRBD2. The ends lost 6 bases at V and 2 bases at J; junction bases unmatched: 10. The germline V gene encodes CDR1 WSHSY and CDR2 SAAADI. This CDR3 has 17 amino acids. The CDR3 is CASRTTSGWGAYNEQFF. CDR3 sequence (DNA): TGCGCCAGCAGAACGACTAGCGGGTGGGGGGCCTACAATGAGCAGTTCTTC.

In its sample, this clone was seen once. This chain connects TRBV7-2 to TRBJ2-2; the D is unclear. The CDR3 runs 11 residues. Germline V gene lookup returns CDR1 SGHTA and CDR2 FQGNSA. Trimming took 3 bases from V and 10 from J, leaving 6 bases between them. The CDR3 loop reads CASSFSVELFF. The CDR3, as DNA: TGTGCCAGCAGCTTTTCCGTGGAGCTGTTTTTT. The full variable domain, with the rest looked up from reference TRBV7-2 and TRBJ2-2, is GAGVSQSPSNKVTEKGKDVELRCDPISGHTALYWYRQSLGQGLEFLIYFQGNSAPDKSGLPSDRFSAERTGGSVSTLTIQRTQQEDSAVYLCASSFSVELFFGEGSRLTVL.

CDR3 sequence (DNA): TGTGCCAGCAGCCCCTACAACTATGGCTACACCTTC. This translates into CASSPYNYGYTF. The V and J genes are TRBV5-6 and TRBJ1-2; D gene ambiguous. Trimming stripped 4 bases from V and 2 bases from J, with 6 bases between. The CDR3 sequence is 12 residues long. Looked up from germline, CDR1 is SGHDT and CDR2 is YYEEEE.

This rearrangement joins TRBV5-1 to TRBJ2-3; TRBD1 matches 9 bases. The CDR3 loop spans 15 amino acids. Germline V gene data show CDR1 as SGHRS and CDR2 as YFSETQ. Trimming at V came to 4 bases and at J to 4 bases, leaving 7 bases not matched to a gene. DNA for the CDR3: TGCGCCAGCAGCGAACAACAGGGGGCCGCAGATACGCAGTATTTT. Residues: CASSEQQGAADTQYF.

The chain recombines TRBV6-5 with TRBJ1-1, with D perhaps matching TRBD1 (6 bases). CDR3 length: 12 residues. Germline V lookup: CDR1 MNHEY, CDR2 SVGAGI. Trimming shortened V by 4 bases and J by 4 bases, and 7 bases separated the two germline ends. The CDR3 loop reads CASSLQGTEAFF. In nucleotides, the CDR3 is TGTGCCAGCAGTTTACAGGGCACTGAAGCTTTCTTT.

This clone was counted only a few times. The chain is built from TRBV29-1 and TRBJ2-3, with D maybe TRBD1 (6 bases). The germline gives CDR1 SQVTM, CDR2 ANQGSEA. The CDR3 is 14 amino acids. Trimming left V 1 base short and J 4 bases short, with 12 bases between. CDR3 DNA: TGCAGCGTTGAAGGAGGCAGGGGCGCAGATACGCAGTATTTT. Protein: CSVEGGRGADTQYF.

This chain joins TRBV5-6 and TRBJ2-3; 12 nucleotides line up with TRBD2. This CDR3 is built from 18 residues. V was clipped by 0 bases and J by 0 bases; unmatched bases: 5. CDR1 and CDR2 from the germline V gene are SGHDT and YYEEEE. The CDR3 sequence is CASSLVTSGGPSTDTQYF. The CDR3 region has the DNA TGTGCCAGCAGCTTGGTGACTAGCGGGGGCCCTAGCACAGATACGCAGTATTTT.

The DNA of the CDR3 is TGTGCCAGCAGTAAGGACACTCGAAACACTGAAGCTTTCTTT. Protein sequence: CASSKDTRNTEAFF. The chain uses TRBV9 and TRBJ1-1; possibly TRBD1 for D (5 bases). Germline V gives CDR1 SGDLS, CDR2 YYNGEE. The germline V and J ends were trimmed by 5 bases and 2 bases, with 13 bases remaining between them. The CDR3 length is 14 residues.

V is TRBV6-2 or TRBV6-3 and J is TRBJ1-1; the D gene is possibly TRBD1 (5 bases). Germline CDR1 and CDR2: MNHEY and SVGEGT. The CDR3 runs 14 residues. Trimming pared 6 bases from V and 1 base from J, leaving 12 bases between. DNA of the CDR3: TGTGCCAGCAGCCCCGGGACTGCGAACACTGAAGCTTTCTTT. This codes for CASSPGTANTEAFF.

The gene calls are TRBV7-9 and TRBJ1-4; TRBD1 matches 7 bases. CDR1 is SEHNR, CDR2 FQNEAQ, per germline (reference sequence). V lost 5 bases, J lost 8 bases, and 8 bases stayed unmatched. The CDR3 runs 14 residues. The CDR3: CASSPQGIGEKLFF. The DNA for the CDR3 is TGTGCCAGCAGCCCACAGGGGATAGGAGAAAAACTGTTTTTT. Variable domain in full (rest from reference TRBV7-9 and TRBJ1-4): DTGVSQNPRHKITKRGQNVTFRCDPISEHNRLYWYRQTLGQGPEFLTYFQNEAQLEKSRLLSDRFSAERPKGSFSTLEIQRTEQGDSAMYLCASSPQGIGEKLFFGSGTQLSVL.

This clone was seen repeatedly, ten times or more. Here the CDR3 reads CASGFEVNTGELFF. The CDR3 coding sequence is TGTGCCAGCGGCTTCGAAGTGAACACCGGGGAGCTGTTTTTT. This chain joins TRBV27 and TRBJ2-2; D gene unclear. Germline assignment: CDR1 MNHEY and CDR2 SMNVEV (reference sequence). Trimming took 8 bases from V and 1 from J, leaving 11 bases between them. The CDR3 contains 14 residues.

The chain joins TRBV30 to TRBJ1-5; D unclear. The CDR3 contains 13 residues. Germline CDR1 GTSNPN, CDR2 SVGIG (reference sequence). V lost 0 bases, J lost 5 bases, and 8 bases lay in between. The CDR3 sequence is CAWSVSGYQPQHF. The CDR3 DNA follows: TGTGCCTGGAGTGTATCGGGGTATCAGCCCCAGCATTTT.

The rearrangement joins TRBV6-5 to TRBJ2-7; possibly TRBD2 for D (6 bases). The CDR3 contains 15 residues. CDR1 MNHEY and CDR2 SVGAGI come from the germline V gene. Trimming stripped 8 bases from V and 3 bases from J, with 20 bases between. The CDR3 region has the DNA TGTGCCAGCCCTTTGGCTGGGACTCCCGTCTACGAGCAGTACTTC. This translates into CASPLAGTPVYEQYF.

The chain carries TRBV11-1 and TRBJ2-6; 7 nucleotides line up with TRBD1. This CDR3 has 15 residues. J lost 1 base, V lost 4 bases, and 1 base had no gene match. The V gene's germline CDR1 is SGHAT and CDR2 FQDESV (reference sequence). CDR3: CASSSQGSGANVLTF. CDR3 nucleotide sequence: TGTGCCAGCAGCTCACAGGGGTCTGGGGCCAACGTCCTGACTTTC.

The chain couples TRBV5-4 to TRBJ1-1; 10 nucleotides line up with TRBD1. V lost 5 bases and J lost 3; bases outside the gene matches: 4. The germline gives CDR1 SGHNT, CDR2 YYREEE (reference sequence). The CDR3 consists of 14 residues. The DNA of the CDR3 is TGTGCCAGCAGTCGCGGACAGGGGGACACTGAAGCTTTCTTT. The encoded protein is CASSRGQGDTEAFF.

The rearrangement links TRBV27 to TRBJ2-1; tentatively, D is TRBD1 (6 bases). Germline V lookup: CDR1 MNHEY, CDR2 SMNVEV (reference sequence). The V and J ends lost 6 bases and 7 bases respectively, with 13 bases between them. CDR3 length: 13 residues. CDR3 DNA sequence: TGTGCCAGCAGCCTACAGGGTAAGAATGAGCAGTTCTTC. This translates into CASSLQGKNEQFF.

The chain has TRBV7-2 and TRBJ1-1, with D unclear. The CDR3 sequence is 13 residues long. The V end lost 5 bases, the J end lost 4 bases, and 11 bases lay between the germline ends. Looked up from germline, CDR1 is SGHTA and CDR2 is FQGNSA. CDR3 nucleotide sequence: TGTGCCAGCAGCCCCAGGCGGGGCACTGAAGCTTTCTTT. The encoded protein is CASSPRRGTEAFF.

The J gene is TRBJ2-5, the V gene TRBV29-1; D unclear. The V gene's germline CDR1 is SQVTM and CDR2 ANQGSEA. The CDR3 is 11 amino acids. Trimming pared 6 bases from V and 7 bases from J, leaving 12 bases between. CDR3 nucleotides: TGCAGCGTCGAGAGGATGGGGACCCAGTACTTC. Residues: CSVERMGTQYF.

Here the CDR3 DNA reads TGTGCCAGCTCACAACGACAGATCAATAATTCACCCCTCCACTTT. Translated, it gives CASSQRQINNSPLHF. The rearrangement uses TRBV18 and TRBJ1-6; D may be TRBD1 (5 bases). Trimming cost V 4 bases and J 5 bases, with 12 bases left between them. The CDR3 extends over 15 amino acids. The V gene's germline CDR1 is KGHSH and CDR2 LQKENI. The variable domain in full, with the rest retrieved from reference TRBV18 and TRBJ1-6, is NAGVMQNPRHLVRRRGQEARLRCSPMKGHSHVYWYRQLPEEGLKFMVYLQKENIIDESGMPKERFSAEFPKEGPSILRIQQVVRGDSAAYFCASSQRQINNSPLHFGNGTRLTVT.

This clone was observed a handful of times. The rearrangement links TRBV7-8 to TRBJ2-1; TRBD2 agrees at 8 bases. Trimming removed 2 bases from V and 5 bases from J; junction bases left unmatched: 8. Germline V gene lookup returns CDR1 SGHVS and CDR2 FQNEAQ. The CDR3 length is 16 residues. The CDR3 spells CASSLFRTSRNNEQFF. CDR3 nucleotides: TGTGCCAGCAGCTTATTCCGGACTAGCAGAAACAATGAGCAGTTCTTC. Full variable domain (remainder filled in from reference TRBV7-8 and TRBJ2-1): GAGVSQSPRYKVAKRGQDVALRCDPISGHVSLFWYQQALGQGPEFLTYFQNEAQLDKSGLPSDRFFAERPEGSVSTLKIQRTQQEDSAVYLCASSLFRTSRNNEQFFGPGTRLTVL.

V and J are TRBV28 and TRBJ1-4; D may be TRBD1 (6 bases). The CDR3 is 15 amino acids. Germline-derived CDR1 and CDR2 are MDHEN and SYDVKM. V gave up 1 base and J gave up 7 bases, with 13 bases separating them. The CDR3 region has the DNA TGTGCCAGCAGTTTATTTGGGGGGGCAAGTGAAAAACTGTTTTTT. This gives the protein CASSLFGGASEKLFF.

The chain is built from TRBV6-1 and TRBJ1-2; 8 nucleotides match TRBD1. Germline CDR1 reads MNHNS; CDR2 reads SASEGT. The CDR3 loop spans 16 amino acids. V lost 0 bases to trimming and J lost 4 bases; unmatched junction nucleotides: 7. The CDR3 DNA is TGTGCCAGCAGTGAAGCCCCGACAGGGGTGGGCTATGGCTACACCTTC. Its translation is CASSEAPTGVGYGYTF.

The V and J genes are TRBV7-9 and TRBJ2-7; D remains unclear. V lost 5 bases and J 1 base, leaving 12 bases between the germline ends. CDR1 SEHNR and CDR2 FQNEAQ come from the germline V gene (reference sequence). This CDR3 is 14 amino acids long. CDR3 in DNA: TGTGCCAGCAGCCCAGACACTGTATCCTACGAGCAGTACTTC. It yields the protein CASSPDTVSYEQYF. Full variable domain (rest looked up from reference TRBV7-9 and TRBJ2-7): DTGVSQNPRHKITKRGQNVTFRCDPISEHNRLYWYRQTLGQGPEFLTYFQNEAQLEKSRLLSDRFSAERPKGSFSTLEIQRTEQGDSAMYLCASSPDTVSYEQYFGPGTRLTVT.

The sample holds one count of this clone. The chain couples TRBV29-1 to TRBJ2-1; D possibly corresponds to TRBD2 (5 bases). Trimming took 6 bases from V and 4 from J, leaving 22 bases between them. The CDR3 consists of 16 residues. Germline CDR1 is SQVTM and CDR2 is ANQGSEA. The CDR3 DNA reads TGCAGCGTCCCATCCGGAGGCTGGAAAGGGTACAATGAGCAGTTCTTC. Translating it yields CSVPSGGWKGYNEQFF.

This clone was counted only a few times. V gene TRBV7-9 combines with J gene TRBJ2-7, with D unclear. The CDR3 covers 12 residues. Germline V CDR1 and CDR2: SEHNR, FQNEAQ (reference sequence). Trimming removed 5 bases from V and 3 bases from J, with 8 bases in between. The CDR3 nucleotides are TGTGCCAGCAGCCAACCGGGCTACGAGCAGTACTTC. It specifies CASSQPGYEQYF.

The rearrangement links TRBV4-2 to TRBJ2-3, with 11 bases lining up with TRBD2. The germline gives CDR1 LGHNA, CDR2 YNFKEQ. The ends lost 1 base at V and 0 bases at J; junction bases unmatched: 6. The CDR3 runs 18 residues. CDR3 amino acids: CASSQASGGRASTDTQYF. CDR3 DNA sequence: TGTGCCAGCAGCCAAGCTAGCGGGGGGCGTGCTAGCACAGATACGCAGTATTTT.

The chain uses TRBV7-2 and TRBJ1-1; D is perhaps TRBD1 (6 bases). The CDR3 is 14 residues long. The germline V gene has CDR1 SGHTA and CDR2 FQGNSA. The germline V and J ends were trimmed by 1 base and 4 bases, with 10 bases remaining between them. CDR3 in DNA: TGTGCCAGCAGCTTAGAGCCAGGGGCCACTGAAGCTTTCTTT. Translated: CASSLEPGATEAFF.

The chain uses TRBV29-1 and TRBJ1-4; 8 positions match TRBD1. Unmatched junction bases numbered 3, after V lost 6 bases and J lost 6 bases. Germline values: CDR1 SQVTM, CDR2 ANQGSEA. CDR3 size: 12 residues. DNA of the CDR3: TGCAGCGTCGGACAGGGCGATGAAAAACTGTTTTTT. It translates to CSVGQGDEKLFF.

This rearrangement joins TRBV18 to TRBJ1-2, with 10 bases identical to TRBD1. In germline, CDR1 is KGHSH, CDR2 LQKENI. This CDR3 contains 14 residues. The trim removed 3 bases at V and 8 bases at J, leaving 6 bases unmatched. CDR3 sequence reads: CASSPGGQGKGYTF. The CDR3 DNA follows: TGTGCCAGCTCACCGGGGGGACAGGGGAAAGGCTACACCTTC.